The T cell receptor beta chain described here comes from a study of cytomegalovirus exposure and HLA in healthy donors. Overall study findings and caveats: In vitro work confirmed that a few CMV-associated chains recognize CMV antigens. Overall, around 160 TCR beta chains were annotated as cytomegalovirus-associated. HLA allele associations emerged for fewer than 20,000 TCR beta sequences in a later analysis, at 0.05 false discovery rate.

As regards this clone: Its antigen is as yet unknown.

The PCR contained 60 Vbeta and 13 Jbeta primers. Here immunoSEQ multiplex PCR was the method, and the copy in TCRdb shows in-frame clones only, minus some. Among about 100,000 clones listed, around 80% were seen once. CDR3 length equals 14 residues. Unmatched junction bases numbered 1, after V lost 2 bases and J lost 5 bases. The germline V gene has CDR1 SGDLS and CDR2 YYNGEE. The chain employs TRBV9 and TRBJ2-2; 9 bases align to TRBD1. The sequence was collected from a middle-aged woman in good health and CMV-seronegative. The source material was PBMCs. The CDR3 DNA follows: TGTGCCAGCAGCGTCGGGACAGGGACCGGGGAGCTGTTTTTT. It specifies CASSVGTGTGELFF.